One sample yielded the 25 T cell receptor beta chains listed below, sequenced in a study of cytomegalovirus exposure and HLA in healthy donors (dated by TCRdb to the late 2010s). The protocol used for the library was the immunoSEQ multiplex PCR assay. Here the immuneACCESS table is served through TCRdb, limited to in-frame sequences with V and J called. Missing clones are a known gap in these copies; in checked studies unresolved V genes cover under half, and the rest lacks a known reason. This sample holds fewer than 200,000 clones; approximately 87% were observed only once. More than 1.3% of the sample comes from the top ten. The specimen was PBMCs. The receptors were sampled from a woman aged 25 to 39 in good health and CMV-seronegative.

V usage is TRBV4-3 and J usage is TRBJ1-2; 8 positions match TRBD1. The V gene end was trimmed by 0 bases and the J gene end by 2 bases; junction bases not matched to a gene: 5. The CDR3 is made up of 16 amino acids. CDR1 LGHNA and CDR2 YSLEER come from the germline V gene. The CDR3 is CASSQDWTGPNYGYTF. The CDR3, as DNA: TGCGCCAGCAGCCAAGATTGGACAGGGCCCAACTATGGCTACACCTTC.

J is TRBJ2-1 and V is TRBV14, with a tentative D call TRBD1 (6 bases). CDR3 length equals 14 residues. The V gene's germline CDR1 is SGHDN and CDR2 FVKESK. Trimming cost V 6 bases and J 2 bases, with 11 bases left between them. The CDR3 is CASSDRLPYNEQFF. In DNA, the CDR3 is TGTGCCAGCAGTGACAGGCTCCCCTACAATGAGCAGTTCTTC. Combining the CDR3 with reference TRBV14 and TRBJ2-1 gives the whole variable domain EAGVTQFPSHSVIEKGQTVTLRCDPISGHDNLYWYRRVMGKEIKFLLHFVKESKQDESGMPNNRFLAERTGGTYSTLKVQPAELEDSGVYFCASSDRLPYNEQFFGPGTRLTVL.

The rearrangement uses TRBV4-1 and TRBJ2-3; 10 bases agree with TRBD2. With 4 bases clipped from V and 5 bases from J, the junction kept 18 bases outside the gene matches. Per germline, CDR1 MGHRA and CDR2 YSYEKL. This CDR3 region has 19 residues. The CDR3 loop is CASSPVWSGGARRQDTQYF. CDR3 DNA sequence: TGCGCCAGCAGCCCAGTTTGGAGCGGGGGGGCGAGGAGGCAAGATACGCAGTATTTT.

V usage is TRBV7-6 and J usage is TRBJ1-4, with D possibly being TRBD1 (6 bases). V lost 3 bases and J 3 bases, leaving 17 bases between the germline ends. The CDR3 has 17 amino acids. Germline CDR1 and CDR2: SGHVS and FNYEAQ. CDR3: CASSFGRTARANEKLFF. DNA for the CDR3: TGTGCCAGCAGCTTCGGGAGGACAGCCCGAGCTAATGAAAAACTGTTTTTT. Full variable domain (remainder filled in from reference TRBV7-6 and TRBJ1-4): GAGVSQSPRYKVTKRGQDVALRCDPISGHVSLYWYRQALGQGPEFLTYFNYEAQQDKSGLPNDRFSAERPEGSISTLTIQRTEQRDSAMYRCASSFGRTARANEKLFFGSGTQLSVL.

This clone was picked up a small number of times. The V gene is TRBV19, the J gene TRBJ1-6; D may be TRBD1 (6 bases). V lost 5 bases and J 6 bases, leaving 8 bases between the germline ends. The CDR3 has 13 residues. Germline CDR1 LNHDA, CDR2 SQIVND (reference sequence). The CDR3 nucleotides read TGTGCCAGTAGTGTGGACAGTAATTCACCCCTCCACTTT. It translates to CASSVDSNSPLHF.

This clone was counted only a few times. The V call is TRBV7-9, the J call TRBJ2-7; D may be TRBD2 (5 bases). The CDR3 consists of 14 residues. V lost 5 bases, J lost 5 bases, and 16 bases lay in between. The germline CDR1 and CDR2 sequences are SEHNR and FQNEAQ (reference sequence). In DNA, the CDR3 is TGTGCCAGCAGCGCACAAACCCGGGGTCACGAGCAGTACTTC. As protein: CASSAQTRGHEQYF.

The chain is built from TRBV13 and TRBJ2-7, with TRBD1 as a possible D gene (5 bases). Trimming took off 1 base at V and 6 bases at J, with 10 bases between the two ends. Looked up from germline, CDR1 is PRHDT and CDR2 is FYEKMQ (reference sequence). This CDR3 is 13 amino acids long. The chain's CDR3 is CASSLVFRAEQYF. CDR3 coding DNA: TGTGCCAGCAGCTTAGTATTCAGGGCCGAGCAGTACTTC.

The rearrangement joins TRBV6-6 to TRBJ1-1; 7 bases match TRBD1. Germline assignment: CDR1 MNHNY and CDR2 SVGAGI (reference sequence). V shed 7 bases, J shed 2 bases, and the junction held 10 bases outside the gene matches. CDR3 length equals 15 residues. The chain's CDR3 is CASTRVGQLNTEAFF. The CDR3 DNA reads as TGTGCCAGCACCCGAGTGGGACAGCTTAACACTGAAGCTTTCTTT.

The CDR3 is CASSYFSGRRTDTQYF. The CDR3 nucleotides are TGTGCCAGCAGTTACTTCAGCGGGAGACGGACAGATACGCAGTATTTT. The chain employs TRBV6-5 and TRBJ2-3; 8 bases agree with TRBD2. CDR3 size: 16 residues. CDR1 and CDR2 (germline): MNHEY, SVGAGI. The V gene end was trimmed by 1 base and the J gene end by 3 bases; junction bases not matched to a gene: 6.

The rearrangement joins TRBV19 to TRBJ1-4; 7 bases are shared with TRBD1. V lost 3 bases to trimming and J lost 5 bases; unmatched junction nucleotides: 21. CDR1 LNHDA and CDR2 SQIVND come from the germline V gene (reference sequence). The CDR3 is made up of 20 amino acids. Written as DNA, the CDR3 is TGTGCCAGTAGTATTGGCTCGGGTTGGTTGTTGCGACAGGGAAATGAAAAACTGTTTTTT. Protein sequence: CASSIGSGWLLRQGNEKLFF.

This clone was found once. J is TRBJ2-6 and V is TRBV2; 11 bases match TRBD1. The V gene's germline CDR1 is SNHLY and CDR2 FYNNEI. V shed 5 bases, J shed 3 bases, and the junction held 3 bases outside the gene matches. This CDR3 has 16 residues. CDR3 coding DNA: TGTGCCAGCAGTCGGACAGGGGGCGGTGGGGCCAACGTCCTGACTTTC. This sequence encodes CASSRTGGGGANVLTF.

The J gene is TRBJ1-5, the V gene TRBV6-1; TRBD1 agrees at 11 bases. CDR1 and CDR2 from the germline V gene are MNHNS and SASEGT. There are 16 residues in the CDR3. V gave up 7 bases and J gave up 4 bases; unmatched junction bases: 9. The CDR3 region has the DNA TGTGCCAGCAATGAGCCCCGGGACAGGGGGAATCAGCCCCAGCATTTT. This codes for CASNEPRDRGNQPQHF.

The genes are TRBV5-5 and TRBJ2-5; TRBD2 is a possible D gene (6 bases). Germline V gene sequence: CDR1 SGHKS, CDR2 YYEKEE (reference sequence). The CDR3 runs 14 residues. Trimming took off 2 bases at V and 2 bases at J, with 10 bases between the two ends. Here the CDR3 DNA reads TGTGCCAGCAGCTTCCCAAGCGGGCAAGAGACCCAGTACTTC. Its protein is CASSFPSGQETQYF.

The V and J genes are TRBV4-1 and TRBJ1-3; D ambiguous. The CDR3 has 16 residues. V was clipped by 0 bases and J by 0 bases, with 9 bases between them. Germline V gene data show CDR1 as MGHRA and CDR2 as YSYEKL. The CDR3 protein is CASSQDSPDSGNTIYF. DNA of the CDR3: TGCGCCAGCAGCCAAGATTCCCCAGACTCTGGAAACACCATATATTTT.

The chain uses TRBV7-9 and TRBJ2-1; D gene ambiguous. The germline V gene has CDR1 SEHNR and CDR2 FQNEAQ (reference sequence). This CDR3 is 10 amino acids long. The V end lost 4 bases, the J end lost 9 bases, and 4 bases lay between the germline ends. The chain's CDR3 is CASSSIEQFF. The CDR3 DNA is TGTGCCAGCAGCTCCATTGAGCAGTTCTTC.

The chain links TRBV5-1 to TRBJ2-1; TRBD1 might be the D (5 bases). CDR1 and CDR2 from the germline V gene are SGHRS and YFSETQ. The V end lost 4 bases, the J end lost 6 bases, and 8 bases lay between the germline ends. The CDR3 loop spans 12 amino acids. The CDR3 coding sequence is TGCGCCAGCAGCGTGGGGCTCAATGAGCAGTTCTTC. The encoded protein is CASSVGLNEQFF.

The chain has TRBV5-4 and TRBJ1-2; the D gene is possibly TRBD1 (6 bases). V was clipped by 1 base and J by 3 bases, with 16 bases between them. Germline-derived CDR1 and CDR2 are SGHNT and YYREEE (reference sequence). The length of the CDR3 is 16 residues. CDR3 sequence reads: CASSLPKQGRDYGYTF. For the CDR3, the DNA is TGTGCCAGCAGCTTGCCAAAACAGGGTCGGGACTATGGCTACACCTTC.

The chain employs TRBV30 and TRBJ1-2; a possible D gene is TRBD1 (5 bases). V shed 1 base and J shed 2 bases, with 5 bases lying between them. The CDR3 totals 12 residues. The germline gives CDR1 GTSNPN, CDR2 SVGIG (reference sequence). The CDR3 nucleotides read TGTGCCTGGAGTGAGGGGAACTATGGCTACACCTTC. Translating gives CAWSEGNYGYTF.

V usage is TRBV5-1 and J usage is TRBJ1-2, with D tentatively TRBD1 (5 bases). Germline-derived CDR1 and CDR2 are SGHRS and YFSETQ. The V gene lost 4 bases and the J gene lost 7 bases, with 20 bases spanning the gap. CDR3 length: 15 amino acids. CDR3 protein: CASSETGSTLGGYTF. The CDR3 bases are TGCGCCAGCAGCGAAACAGGTTCGACATTGGGTGGCTACACCTTC.

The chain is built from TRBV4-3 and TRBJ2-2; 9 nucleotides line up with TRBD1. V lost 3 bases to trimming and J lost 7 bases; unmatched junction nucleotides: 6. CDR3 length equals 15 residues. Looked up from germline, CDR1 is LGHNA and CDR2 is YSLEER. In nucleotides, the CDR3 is TGCGCCAGCAGCCATGGGACAGGGTTCGGCGGGGAGCTGTTTTTT. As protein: CASSHGTGFGGELFF.

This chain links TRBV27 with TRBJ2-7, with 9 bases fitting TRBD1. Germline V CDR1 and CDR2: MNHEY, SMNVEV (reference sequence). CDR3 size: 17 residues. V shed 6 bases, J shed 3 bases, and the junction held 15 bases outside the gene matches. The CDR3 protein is CASRTYGAGTGFYEQYF. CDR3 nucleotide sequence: TGTGCCAGCAGAACTTACGGGGCCGGGACAGGGTTCTACGAGCAGTACTTC.

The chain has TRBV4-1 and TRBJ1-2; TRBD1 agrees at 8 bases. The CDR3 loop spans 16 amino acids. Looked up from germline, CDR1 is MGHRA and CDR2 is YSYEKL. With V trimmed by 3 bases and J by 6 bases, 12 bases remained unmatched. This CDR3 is CASSHLTKQGVDGYTF. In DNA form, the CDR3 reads TGCGCCAGCAGCCACCTGACAAAACAGGGGGTCGATGGCTACACCTTC.

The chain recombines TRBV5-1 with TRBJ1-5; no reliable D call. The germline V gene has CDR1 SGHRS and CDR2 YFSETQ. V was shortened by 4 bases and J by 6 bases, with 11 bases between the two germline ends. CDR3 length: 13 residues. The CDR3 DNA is TGCGCCAGCAGCAACTCCCCGGGTCAGCCCCAGCATTTT. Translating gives CASSNSPGQPQHF.

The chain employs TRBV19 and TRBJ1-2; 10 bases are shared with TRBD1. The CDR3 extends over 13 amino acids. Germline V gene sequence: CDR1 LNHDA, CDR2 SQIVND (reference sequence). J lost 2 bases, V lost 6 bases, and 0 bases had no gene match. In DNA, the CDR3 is TGTGCCAGTAGGGGACAGGGGAACTATGGCTACACCTTC. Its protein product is CASRGQGNYGYTF.

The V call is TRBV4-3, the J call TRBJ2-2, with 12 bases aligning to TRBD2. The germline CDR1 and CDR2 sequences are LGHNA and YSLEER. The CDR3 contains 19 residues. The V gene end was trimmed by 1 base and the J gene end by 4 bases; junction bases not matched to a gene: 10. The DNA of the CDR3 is TGCGCCAGCAGCCAAGGCCCCCTAGCGGGGGGGCCCGGCACCGGGGAGCTGTTTTTT. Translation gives CASSQGPLAGGPGTGELFF.